Below, 12 T cell receptor beta chains from the same sample are listed, as sequenced in a study of shared clonotypes between healthy human individuals. Profiling relied on immunoSEQ multiplex PCR, and the TCRdb table lists in-frame clones only, not all of them. The table records roughly 1,600,000 clones, about 98.5% of them present only once. Source material: naive CD4+ T cells sorted from blood. Subset given: CD45RA+ positively selected. These receptors came from a young man in good health.

In DNA, the CDR3 is TGTGCCAGCAGCGTAGAAGGTCATGCCCGGCAGTTCTTC. This encodes CASSVEGHARQFF. The chain carries TRBV9 and TRBJ2-1; D remains ambiguous. Trimming left V 0 bases short and J 12 bases short, with 13 bases between. The CDR3 length is 13 residues. CDR1 SGDLS and CDR2 YYNGEE come from the germline V gene.

The genes are TRBV10-3 and TRBJ2-7, with 16 bases lining up with TRBD2. This CDR3 has 15 residues. V dropped 10 bases and J dropped 1; count of bases not matched to a gene: 4. Germline V gives CDR1 ENHRY, CDR2 SYGVKD. CDR3 residues: CATGLAGGGSYEQYF. The CDR3 DNA sequence: TGTGCCACGGGACTAGCGGGAGGGGGATCCTACGAGCAGTACTTC.

The sample holds one count of this clone. V and J are TRBV6-5 and TRBJ2-1, with 10 bases aligning to TRBD1. Germline V gene data show CDR1 as MNHEY and CDR2 as SVGAGI. The junction had 5 bases not matched to a gene; V was cut back by 6 bases and J by 6 bases. CDR3 length equals 14 residues. The CDR3 sequence: CASRRDRGINEQFF. The CDR3 DNA reads TGTGCCAGCAGACGGGACAGGGGAATCAATGAGCAGTTCTTC.

The J gene is TRBJ1-1, the V gene TRBV4-3; D call uncertain. CDR3 length: 17 amino acids. CDR1 LGHNA and CDR2 YSLEER come from the germline V gene. Trimming stripped 0 bases from V and 1 base from J, with 15 bases between. CDR3 in amino acids: CASSQDLREGWNTEAFF. As DNA, the CDR3 is TGCGCCAGCAGCCAAGATCTCCGAGAAGGATGGAACACTGAAGCTTTCTTT.

The chain joins TRBV7-2 to TRBJ2-7, with 12 bases that match TRBD2. CDR3 length: 16 residues. Germline trimming cut 2 bases from V and 4 bases from J; bases unmatched to any gene: 6. Germline V gene sequence: CDR1 SGHTA, CDR2 FQGNSA. The CDR3 nucleotides read TGTGCCAGCAGCTTAATGGGTCTAGCGGGAGGGTACGAGCAGTACTTC. It codes for CASSLMGLAGGYEQYF.

The rearrangement uses TRBV5-1 and TRBJ2-5, with TRBD2 matching over 9 bases. V dropped 4 bases and J dropped 4; count of bases not matched to a gene: 17. Germline CDR1 reads SGHRS; CDR2 reads YFSETQ. CDR3 size: 18 residues. The CDR3 reads CASSPPEREVWVAETQYF. The CDR3 nucleotides read TGCGCCAGCAGCCCCCCGGAGCGGGAGGTTTGGGTCGCAGAGACCCAGTACTTC.

The genes are TRBV25-1 and TRBJ1-2; 8 bases match TRBD1. CDR1 and CDR2 from the germline V gene are MGHDK and SYGVNS. This CDR3 spans 15 amino acids. With V trimmed by 4 bases and J by 0 bases, 4 bases remained unmatched. Written as DNA, the CDR3 is TGTGCCAGCAGTGGTCGGACAGGGTCTAACTATGGCTACACCTTC. Amino acid sequence: CASSGRTGSNYGYTF.

This clone has only one observation. The V gene is TRBV15, the J gene TRBJ1-5; D unresolved. Deletions cut 0 bases from V and 10 bases from J, with 13 bases between. In germline, CDR1 is LNHNV, CDR2 YYDKDF (reference sequence). CDR3 length equals 14 residues. DNA for the CDR3: TGTGCCACCAGCAGAGATAACCCGTCATCACCCCAGCATTTT. Encoded protein: CATSRDNPSSPQHF.

This chain uses TRBV7-9 with TRBJ2-5; TRBD1 matches at 8 bases. Trimming at V came to 6 bases and at J to 2 bases, leaving 8 bases not matched to a gene. CDR1 SEHNR and CDR2 FQNEAQ come from the germline V gene (reference sequence). The CDR3 spans 15 residues. In DNA form, the CDR3 reads TGTGCCAGCAGACAGACCTGGACAGGGCAAGAGACCCAGTACTTC. It specifies CASRQTWTGQETQYF.

The CDR3 DNA sequence: TGTGCCAGCAGCTGGTACCGAGGGAGCACAGATACGCAGTATTTT. This gives the protein CASSWYRGSTDTQYF. The chain has TRBV7-9 and TRBJ2-3; TRBD2 might be the D (5 bases). Germline V gene lookup returns CDR1 SEHNR and CDR2 FQNEAQ (reference sequence). Trimming left V 4 bases short and J 0 bases short, with 11 bases between. The CDR3 is made up of 15 amino acids. Variable domain in full (rest from reference TRBV7-9 and TRBJ2-3): DTGVSQNPRHKITKRGQNVTFRCDPISEHNRLYWYRQTLGQGPEFLTYFQNEAQLEKSRLLSDRFSAERPKGSFSTLEIQRTEQGDSAMYLCASSWYRGSTDTQYFGPGTRLTVL.

The gene calls are TRBV6-4 and TRBJ2-3; TRBD2 agrees at 10 bases. Looked up from germline, CDR1 is MRHNA and CDR2 is SNTAGT. CDR3 size: 17 residues. The V gene end was trimmed by 5 bases and the J gene end by 1 base; junction bases not matched to a gene: 9. CDR3 sequence (DNA): TGTGCCAGCAGTCCATCGTGGGGGACTAGCGGCACAGATACGCAGTATTTT. This translates into CASSPSWGTSGTDTQYF.

The gene calls are TRBV7-2 and TRBJ2-2, with 9 bases lining up with TRBD1. The CDR3 is 17 amino acids. The germline V gene encodes CDR1 SGHTA and CDR2 FQGNSA. With V trimmed by 1 base and J by 0 bases, 3 bases remained unmatched. The CDR3 region has the DNA TGTGCCAGCAGCTTAGTGGGGACAGGGTCGAACACCGGGGAGCTGTTTTTT. Amino acids: CASSLVGTGSNTGELFF.